The present entry profiles one TCR beta chain with its context. Germline V gives CDR1 GTSNPN, CDR2 SVGIG (reference sequence). Trimming at V came to 3 bases and at J to 6 bases, leaving 11 bases not matched to a gene. This CDR3 is 14 amino acids long. This entry belongs to a study of glioma-infiltrating T cells after dendritic cell vaccination. Study background: Autologous tumor lysate-pulsed dendritic cell vaccination was given between the early 2000s and the early 2010s. Autologous tumor lysate was loaded overnight onto monocyte-derived dendritic cells grown about seven days with IL-4 and GM-CSF.

Time point specified: after dendritic cell vaccination, including at tumor progression/relapse. Selection required adequate fresh-frozen tumor tissue plus more than two years' survival data. TCRB CDR3 was amplified from 2 ug genomic DNA or less. TCRdb's copy holds only in-frame clones and misses some; the assay was immunoSEQ multiplex PCR. The table shows roughly 50,000 clones, with about 89% occurring only once. The genes are TRBV30 and TRBJ2-7; 7 nucleotides align to TRBD1. This sequence was found in a human donor with glioblastoma. Sequences were derived from blood, sampled after dendritic cell vaccination. The DNA for the CDR3 is TGTGCCTGGAGCCGGTCGTCGTCAGGGGGCGAGCAGTACTTC. Translation: CAWSRSSSGGEQYF. The complete variable domain, with remaining parts taken from reference TRBV30 and TRBJ2-7, reads SQTIHQWPATLVQPVGSPLSLECTVEGTSNPNLYWYRQAAGRGLQLLFYSVGIGQISSEVPQNLSASRPQDRQFILSSKKLLLSDSGFYLCAWSRSSSGGEQYFGPGTRLTVT.